Included here is one T cell receptor beta chain sequence, with context. Its antigen is currently unknown. The data derive from a study of T cells expressing NK-cell markers. At the level of the study: The eight sequenced donors comprised seven who were HCMV-seropositive and one who was seronegative. Study-level results: In more than 5 donors, dominant CD3+CD56+NKG2C+ clones formed about 1.0-8% of CD8+ cells.

There are 18 residues in the CDR3. CDR1 ENHRY and CDR2 SYGVKD come from the germline V gene. TCRdb re-called the 5' RACE reads, yielding one record per CDR3 amino acid sequence without DNA. Across 30,000 or so distinct CDR3 sequences, the top ten clones capture over 50% of the sample. Sequencing input: blood T cells: a sorted CD56 or NKG2C T cell subset, CD4+ or CD8+ T cells, or bulk PBMC T cells (not recorded which). The V and J genes are TRBV10-3 and TRBJ2-3; TCRdb selects TRBD2, and the lack of DNA leaves this call unchecked. This receptor was obtained from a woman aged 18-70 years in good health. The CDR3 reads CAISEFRAGDLGSDTQYF.